Below are 18 T cell receptor beta chains sequenced from a single sample in a study of OX40 agonist ivuxolimab in advanced cancers. Some clones are missing from TCRdb's copy, which holds only in-frame ones; the method was immunoSEQ multiplex PCR. The sample shows approximately 100,000 clones, 91% of them seen only once. Material: CD4+ or CD8+ T cells sorted from blood, obtained in a trial of the OX40 agonist ivuxolimab. These receptor sequences come from an adult with an advanced solid tumor such as melanoma, head and neck, liver or kidney cancer.

V and J are TRBV2 and TRBJ2-2; 14 bases agree with TRBD2. The CDR3 extends over 17 amino acids. Trimming cost V 6 bases and J 4 bases; bases outside gene matches: 7. Germline V gene sequence: CDR1 SNHLY, CDR2 FYNNEI. The CDR3 sequence: CASRLGLAGGGTGELFF. The CDR3 DNA is TGTGCCAGCAGGCTCGGACTAGCGGGAGGAGGCACCGGGGAGCTGTTTTTT.

This rearrangement joins TRBV28 to TRBJ1-6, with D hard to call. V shed 6 bases and J shed 0 bases, with 9 bases lying between them. This CDR3 comprises 15 residues. The germline gives CDR1 MDHEN, CDR2 SYDVKM. The CDR3 region is CASSRQSSYNSPLHF. CDR3 DNA: TGTGCCAGCAGCCGGCAGAGCTCCTATAATTCACCCCTCCACTTT.

The DNA of the CDR3 is TGTGCCAGCAGCTTAGTCGAGGGAACCGGGGAGCTGTTTTTT. This gives the protein CASSLVEGTGELFF. The genes are TRBV7-2 and TRBJ2-2; tentatively, D is TRBD2 (5 bases). The CDR3 spans 14 residues. Germline V gene lookup returns CDR1 SGHTA and CDR2 FQGNSA. The ends were cut back, 1 base at V and 5 bases at J, with 8 bases in the middle.

J is TRBJ1-1 and V is TRBV7-2; tentative D call: TRBD1 (6 bases). Trimming removed 5 bases at V and 7 bases at J, with 14 bases between. This CDR3 spans 13 amino acids. The germline V gene has CDR1 SGHTA and CDR2 FQGNSA. CDR3 region: CASSQRGGGEAFF. CDR3 sequence (DNA): TGTGCCAGCAGCCAGAGGGGGGGAGGTGAAGCTTTCTTT.

This chain uses TRBV11-2 with TRBJ2-4; D possibly corresponds to TRBD2 (6 bases). The CDR3 covers 18 residues. Trimming shortened V by 5 bases and J by 0 bases, and 20 bases separated the two germline ends. Germline loops: CDR1 SGHAT, CDR2 FQNNGV. CDR3 coding DNA: TGTGCCAGCAGCCCCGGGACTCACTTTCTCCTAGCCAAAAACATTCAGTACTTC. As protein: CASSPGTHFLLAKNIQYF. The entire variable domain, with the rest obtained from reference TRBV11-2 and TRBJ2-4, is as follows: EAGVAQSPRYKIIEKRQSVAFWCNPISGHATLYWYQQILGQGPKLLIQFQNNGVVDDSQLPKDRFSAERLKGVDSTLKIQPAKLEDSAVYLCASSPGTHFLLAKNIQYFGAGTRLSVL.

The rearrangement uses TRBV11-2 and TRBJ2-3; perhaps D is TRBD1 or TRBD2 (6 bases each). The CDR3 loop spans 16 amino acids. With 1 base removed from V and 4 bases from J, the gap between germline ends came to 15 bases. Germline values: CDR1 SGHAT, CDR2 FQNNGV. CDR3 coding DNA: TGTGCCAGCAGCTTAGGCCCGGGGGCAGGCGCAGATACGCAGTATTTT. It translates to CASSLGPGAGADTQYF.

The gene calls are TRBV6-5 and TRBJ2-7; 7 bases align to TRBD1. This CDR3 comprises 14 residues. V was pared by 8 bases and J by 1 base, with 8 bases of the junction left unmatched. Germline V lookup: CDR1 MNHEY, CDR2 SVGAGI. CDR3 loop: CASRAPGGSYEQYF. CDR3 in DNA: TGTGCCAGCCGGGCACCAGGGGGTTCCTACGAGCAGTACTTC.

The rearrangement joins TRBV29-1 to TRBJ1-3, with no clear D. Germline V gives CDR1 SQVTM, CDR2 ANQGSEA. The V and J ends lost 4 bases and 1 base respectively, with 5 bases between them. The CDR3 covers 12 residues. Here the CDR3 reads CSVVGSGNTIYF. In DNA form, the CDR3 reads TGCAGCGTTGTAGGGTCTGGAAACACCATATATTTT. Using reference TRBV29-1 and TRBJ1-3 for the parts outside the CDR3, the full variable domain is SAVISQKPSRDICQRGTSLTIQCQVDSQVTMMFWYRQQPGQSLTLIATANQGSEATYESGFVIDKFPISRPNLTFSTLTVSNMSPEDSSIYLCSVVGSGNTIYFGEGSWLTVV.

The chain links TRBV7-2 to TRBJ1-2; 7 nucleotides align to TRBD1. The CDR3 length is 15 residues. Germline V gene sequence: CDR1 SGHTA, CDR2 FQGNSA. V lost 4 bases and J lost 4; bases outside the gene matches: 9. CDR3 amino acids: CASSSPSTGSYGYTF. CDR3 DNA: TGTGCCAGCAGCTCCCCGTCGACAGGGTCCTATGGCTACACCTTC.

This chain uses TRBV21-1 with TRBJ1-5. TRBV21-1 has pseudogene status. The CDR3 loop spans 13 amino acids. DNA for the CDR3: TGTGCCAGCAGGTCGCGGGGGCGATCAGCCCCAGCATTT. Amino acids: CASRSRGRSAPAF.

This clone has just one count. The rearrangement links TRBV6-5 to TRBJ1-5; 8 bases line up with TRBD1. After removal of 5 bases from V and 4 bases from J, the junction contained 7 bases not matched to a gene. This CDR3 is built from 15 residues. Germline CDR1 reads MNHEY; CDR2 reads SVGAGI. The CDR3 bases are TGTGCCAGCAGTCCCGCCGGACAGGGAAATCAGCCCCAGCATTTT. Residues: CASSPAGQGNQPQHF.

This clone showed up just once. The chain carries TRBV27 and TRBJ2-7; 7 bases match TRBD2. Per germline, CDR1 MNHEY and CDR2 SMNVEV (reference sequence). The CDR3 covers 13 residues. CDR3 coding DNA: TGTGCAAGTAGGGGAGGGAGCAGCTACGAGCAGTACTTC. It translates to CASRGGSSYEQYF.

The CDR3 spells CASSQDSGIGGELFF. The CDR3 coding sequence is TGCGCCAGCAGCCAAGACTCCGGGATCGGCGGGGAGCTGTTTTTT. The chain recombines TRBV4-3 with TRBJ2-2, with D tentatively TRBD2 (5 bases). Germline V CDR1 and CDR2: LGHNA, YSLEER. The CDR3 consists of 15 residues. V was pared by 0 bases and J by 7 bases, with 12 bases between.

This CDR3 reads CASSILGAGYGYTF. The CDR3 DNA sequence: TGTGCCAGTAGTATACTGGGAGCGGGCTATGGCTACACCTTC. V usage is TRBV19 and J usage is TRBJ1-2, with D unresolved. Germline V gene data show CDR1 as LNHDA and CDR2 as SQIVND (reference sequence). V lost 2 bases and J 4 bases, leaving 11 bases between the germline ends. The CDR3 consists of 14 residues.

V usage is TRBV6-5 and J usage is TRBJ1-1, with 7 bases lining up with TRBD1. V gave up 6 bases and J gave up 0 bases; unmatched junction bases: 7. CDR1 and CDR2 from the germline V gene are MNHEY and SVGAGI. This CDR3 contains 15 residues. The CDR3 spells CASSLGQHMNTEAFF. CDR3 coding DNA: TGTGCCAGCAGCTTGGGACAGCACATGAACACTGAAGCTTTCTTT.

This clone was picked up a small number of times. The chain combines TRBV7-8 with TRBJ1-5; D possibly corresponds to TRBD1 (6 bases). CDR1 SGHVS and CDR2 FQNEAQ come from the germline V gene. The CDR3 totals 13 residues. The V gene lost 5 bases and the J gene lost 8 bases, with 13 bases spanning the gap. CDR3 protein: CASSLSRGEPQHF. CDR3 DNA sequence: TGTGCCAGCAGCCTTTCCAGGGGTGAGCCCCAGCATTTT. Filled out from reference TRBV7-8 and TRBJ1-5, the complete variable domain reads GAGVSQSPRYKVAKRGQDVALRCDPISGHVSLFWYQQALGQGPEFLTYFQNEAQLDKSGLPSDRFFAERPEGSVSTLKIQRTQQEDSAVYLCASSLSRGEPQHFGDGTRLSIL.

The rearrangement links TRBV6-1 to TRBJ2-1, with 9 bases identical to TRBD2. The J segment lost 6 bases and the V segment lost 4 bases, leaving 16 bases of the junction unmatched. Germline V gene sequence: CDR1 MNHNS, CDR2 SASEGT. This CDR3 is 18 amino acids long. The CDR3 spells CASSAPPGVAGAANEQFF. The CDR3 nucleotides read TGTGCCAGCAGTGCCCCCCCCGGGGTAGCGGGAGCGGCCAATGAGCAGTTCTTC.

V and J are TRBV7-3 and TRBJ2-2; D unclear. The V gene lost 6 bases and the J gene lost 6 bases, with 11 bases spanning the gap. This CDR3 is 13 amino acids long. Germline V gene lookup returns CDR1 SGHTA and CDR2 FQGTGA. The DNA of the CDR3 is TGTGCCAGCAGTCAAATAGCTGCCGGGGAGCTGTTTTTT. This encodes CASSQIAAGELFF.